The sequence of this T cell receptor beta chain was determined in a study of stem cell transplantation in POMP-related autoinflammatory disease. Study details: Before transplant: CD4+ naive skewing, low CD8+ proportions, reduced cytokine secretion. Findings and limits, study-wide: Fewer unique TRB V-J gene pairings were identified in patients with PRAID. Across all analyzed T-cell subsets, patients with PRAID tended toward reduced diversity and increased clonality.

Worth noting for this clone: The antigen is unknown.

PRAID featured immunodeficiency plus autoinflammation. Using immunoSEQ multiplex PCR, the repertoire was profiled, and TCRdb retains in-frame clones only, with some absent. Among over a thousand clones listed, under 85% were seen once. This CDR3 has 13 amino acids. V lost 2 bases, J lost 2 bases, and 5 bases lay in between. Germline assignment: CDR1 MDHEN and CDR2 SYDVKM. Sequenced here: CD4+ follicular helper T cells (Tfh) from PBMCs, sampled before stem cell transplantation. The receptor's source is a human donor with POMP-related autoinflammation and immune dysregulation (PRAID). The V call is TRBV28, the J call TRBJ2-3, with D uncertain. DNA for the CDR3: TGTGCCAGCAGTTTAGGATCCACAGATACGCAGTATTTT. This translates into CASSLGSTDTQYF.